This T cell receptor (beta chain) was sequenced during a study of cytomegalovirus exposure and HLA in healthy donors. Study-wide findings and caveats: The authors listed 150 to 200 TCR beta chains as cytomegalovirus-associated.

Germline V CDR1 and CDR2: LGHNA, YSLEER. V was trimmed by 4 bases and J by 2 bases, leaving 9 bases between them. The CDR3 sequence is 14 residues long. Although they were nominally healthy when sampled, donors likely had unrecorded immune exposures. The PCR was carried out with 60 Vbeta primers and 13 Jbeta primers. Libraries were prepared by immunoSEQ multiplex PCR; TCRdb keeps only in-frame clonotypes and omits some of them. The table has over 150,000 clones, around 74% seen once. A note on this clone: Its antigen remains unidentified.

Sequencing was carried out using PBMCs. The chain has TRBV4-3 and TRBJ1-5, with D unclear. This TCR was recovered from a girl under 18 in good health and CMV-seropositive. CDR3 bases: TGCGCCAGCAGCCTAGACCGGGGCAATCAGCCCCAGCATTTT. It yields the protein CASSLDRGNQPQHF.